Presented here are 27 T cell receptor beta chains from one specimen sequenced in a study of radiotherapy plus CTLA-4 blockade in lung cancer. Clones were read by immunoSEQ multiplex PCR, and TCRdb kept only the in-frame ones, dropping some. Of about 97,000 clones listed, approximately 74% are singletons. The input for sequencing was peripheral blood, taken from a patient treated with radiotherapy plus ipilimumab. These receptors came from a human donor with non-small cell lung cancer who had a partial response to radiotherapy plus ipilimumab. Some clones in this sample may be carry-over from other donors' samples.

The genes are TRBV29-1 and TRBJ1-1; D possibly corresponds to TRBD1 (5 bases). Per the germline V gene, CDR1 is SQVTM and CDR2 is ANQGSEA. The CDR3 is 12 residues long. V lost 3 bases to trimming and J lost 5 bases, with 10 bases between them. The CDR3, as DNA: TGCAGCGTTGAGGGGCGTAGGACTGAAGCTTTCTTT. It encodes CSVEGRRTEAFF.

CDR3 bases: TGTGCCAGCAGTTCGGGCGGCGCGGGGTACAAGACCCAGTACTTC. This translates into CASSSGGAGYKTQYF. The chain is built from TRBV28 and TRBJ2-5; D is perhaps TRBD2 (6 bases). Per germline, CDR1 MDHEN and CDR2 SYDVKM. V lost 4 bases and J 6 bases, leaving 18 bases between the germline ends. CDR3 length: 15 residues.

The chain joins TRBV7-3 to TRBJ2-2; D possibly corresponds to TRBD2 (5 bases). Per germline, CDR1 SGHTA and CDR2 FQGTGA. The length of the CDR3 is 14 residues. V lost 2 bases and J lost 5, with 9 bases in between. CDR3 DNA sequence: TGTGCCAGCAGCTTATCAGGACTGACCGGGGAGCTGTTTTTT. Its protein is CASSLSGLTGELFF. The variable domain in full, with the rest retrieved from reference TRBV7-3 and TRBJ2-2, is GAGVSQTPSNKVTEKGKYVELRCDPISGHTALYWYRQSLGQGPEFLIYFQGTGAADDSGLPNDRFFAVRPEGSVSTLKIQRTERGDSAVYLCASSLSGLTGELFFGEGSRLTVL.

The chain couples TRBV21-1 to TRBJ2-5; the table's TRBD1 call for D was not verified on the DNA. TRBV21-1 is a listed pseudogene. This CDR3 contains 16 residues. The CDR3 spells CASSKTSWDTQETQYF. DNA for the CDR3: TGTGCCAGCAGCAAAACGTCCTGGGACACACAAGAGACCCAGTACTTC.

The V gene is TRBV15, the J gene TRBJ2-1; TRBD2 agrees at 9 bases. This CDR3 contains 16 residues. Per germline, CDR1 LNHNV and CDR2 YYDKDF (reference sequence). J was trimmed by 3 bases and V by 3 bases; bases with no gene match: 6. DNA for the CDR3: TGTGCCACCAGCAGTGGCGGGGGGGCCGTCTACAATGAGCAGTTCTTC. Protein product: CATSSGGGAVYNEQFF.

The V and J genes are TRBV30 and TRBJ2-3, with D hard to call. CDR1 GTSNPN and CDR2 SVGIG come from the germline V gene (reference sequence). The germline V and J ends were trimmed by 0 bases and 3 bases, with 7 bases remaining between them. This CDR3 has 13 residues. The CDR3 loop reads CAWSVSGTDTQYF. The CDR3 bases are TGTGCCTGGAGTGTATCAGGAACAGATACGCAGTATTTT.

The chain has TRBV6-6 and TRBJ2-7; D is perhaps TRBD2 (6 bases). The CDR3 runs to 16 residues. V lost 6 bases and J lost 2, with 20 bases in between. Germline-derived CDR1 and CDR2 are MNHNY and SVGAGI (reference sequence). The CDR3 spells CASSSRGSPGTYEQYF. The CDR3 DNA is TGTGCCAGCAGCTCTCGGGGGTCACCAGGGACCTACGAGCAGTACTTC.

The chain is built from TRBV7-2 and TRBJ2-5; D is unclear. The CDR3 extends over 11 amino acids. Germline V gene sequence: CDR1 SGHTA, CDR2 FQGNSA. V shed 5 bases and J shed 2 bases, with 3 bases lying between them. The CDR3 coding sequence is TGTGCCAGCAGCCTACAAGAGACCCAGTACTTC. Its translation: CASSLQETQYF.

This chain connects TRBV27 to TRBJ2-3; no reliable D call. The V and J ends lost 5 bases and 0 bases respectively, with 9 bases between them. This CDR3 spans 14 amino acids. Germline V gene data show CDR1 as MNHEY and CDR2 as SMNVEV (reference sequence). Written as DNA, the CDR3 is TGTGCCAGCAGTCCCCAGGATAGCACAGATACGCAGTATTTT. This codes for CASSPQDSTDTQYF.

The chain is built from TRBV19 and TRBJ1-1, with 12 nucleotides matching TRBD1. Germline CDR1 LNHDA, CDR2 SQIVND (reference sequence). V gave up 6 bases and J gave up 8 bases; unmatched junction bases: 4. The CDR3 has 13 amino acids. For the CDR3, the DNA is TGTGCCAGTAGACCCGGGACAGGGGGCGAAGCTTTCTTT. This gives the protein CASRPGTGGEAFF.

V usage is TRBV28 and J usage is TRBJ1-6; maybe TRBD1 (5 bases). CDR1 MDHEN and CDR2 SYDVKM come from the germline V gene. V lost 6 bases and J 8 bases, leaving 20 bases between the germline ends. The CDR3 is made up of 16 amino acids. The CDR3 here is CASRTAGTRGDSPLHF. DNA of the CDR3: TGTGCCAGCAGGACCGCCGGGACTAGAGGGGATTCACCCCTCCACTTT. Based on the CDR3 plus reference TRBV28 and TRBJ1-6, the full variable domain is DVKVTQSSRYLVKRTGEKVFLECVQDMDHENMFWYRQDPGLGLRLIYFSYDVKMKEKGDIPEGYSVSREKKERFSLILESASTNQTSMYLCASRTAGTRGDSPLHFGNGTRLTVT.

The chain joins TRBV10-3 to TRBJ2-5; 11 bases match TRBD2. The CDR3 is made up of 16 amino acids. Trimming at V came to 0 bases and at J to 4 bases, leaving 4 bases not matched to a gene. Germline V gives CDR1 ENHRY, CDR2 SYGVKD. DNA of the CDR3: TGTGCCATCAGTGAGTCACTAGCGGGAGAAGCAGAGACCCAGTACTTC. Translating it yields CAISESLAGEAETQYF.

In its sample, this clone was seen a few times. The J gene is TRBJ1-1, the V gene TRBV6-1; 7 bases are shared with TRBD1. V lost 8 bases, J lost 0 bases, and 3 bases stayed unmatched. Germline V gives CDR1 MNHNS, CDR2 SASEGT. This CDR3 is 13 amino acids long. CDR3 region: CASGGQLNTEAFF. CDR3 DNA sequence: TGTGCCAGCGGGGGACAGTTGAACACTGAAGCTTTCTTT.

The J gene is TRBJ2-5, the V gene TRBV27; 11 positions match TRBD1. CDR3 length equals 15 residues. The J segment lost 1 base and the V segment lost 8 bases, leaving 6 bases of the junction unmatched. Germline V gene sequence: CDR1 MNHEY, CDR2 SMNVEV (reference sequence). The CDR3 nucleotides read TGTGCCAGCTCCGCCGGGACAGGGGGCCAAGAGACCCAGTACTTC. It yields the protein CASSAGTGGQETQYF.

This rearrangement joins TRBV5-4 to TRBJ2-7; 10 positions match TRBD1. This CDR3 comprises 15 residues. Germline lookup yields CDR1 SGHNT and CDR2 YYREEE (reference sequence). V lost 4 bases to trimming and J lost 12 bases; unmatched junction nucleotides: 16. The DNA for the CDR3 is TGTGCCAGCAGCCACCGGGACAGGGGTATTCGAATTGCGTACTTC. This gives the protein CASSHRDRGIRIAYF.

The genes are TRBV5-1 and TRBJ2-7; D is uncertain. V shed 2 bases and J shed 3 bases, with 9 bases lying between them. Germline V gene data show CDR1 as SGHRS and CDR2 as YFSETQ. The CDR3 is made up of 13 amino acids. The CDR3, as DNA: TGCGCCAGCAGCTTTAGCCACCTCTACGAGCAGTACTTC. Protein sequence: CASSFSHLYEQYF.

This chain links TRBV6-1 with TRBJ2-7; D possibly corresponds to TRBD1 (6 bases). Germline assignment: CDR1 MNHNS and CDR2 SASEGT. The CDR3 is 12 residues long. With 8 bases removed from V and 7 bases from J, the gap between germline ends came to 15 bases. CDR3 coding DNA: TGTGCCAGCGGGGGCGAAGGGTGGGAGCAGTACTTC. This sequence encodes CASGGEGWEQYF.

This chain uses TRBV7-6 with TRBJ1-4; weak D call: TRBD1 (5 bases). Germline CDR1 reads SGHVS; CDR2 reads FNYEAQ. CDR3 length: 14 amino acids. Trimming stripped 4 bases from V and 5 bases from J, with 11 bases between. The CDR3 region is CASSSRPGNEKLFF. CDR3 DNA sequence: TGTGCCAGCAGCTCCCGGCCAGGGAATGAAAAACTGTTTTTT.

The chain has TRBV2 and TRBJ1-2; weak D call: TRBD1 (5 bases). V was clipped by 4 bases and J by 5 bases, with 17 bases between them. The CDR3 has 15 residues. Germline V gene data show CDR1 as SNHLY and CDR2 as FYNNEI. The CDR3 is CASSVVRGSPYGYTF. In DNA, the CDR3 is TGTGCCAGCAGTGTAGTTAGGGGCTCCCCTTATGGCTACACCTTC.

The rearrangement uses TRBV5-4 and TRBJ2-1, with TRBD1 matching 7 bases. Germline CDR1 SGHNT, CDR2 YYREEE (reference sequence). The CDR3 consists of 12 residues. Trimming took 2 bases from V and 11 from J; bases not matched to a gene: 4. Written as DNA, the CDR3 is TGTGCCAGCAGCTTCGGGACAGTGAAGCAGTTCTTC. Its protein product is CASSFGTVKQFF.

The J gene is TRBJ2-3, the V gene TRBV7-3, with 12 bases fitting TRBD2. J was trimmed by 5 bases and V by 0 bases; bases with no gene match: 15. Germline CDR1 is SGHTA and CDR2 is FQGTGA. CDR3 length equals 20 residues. CDR3 sequence: CASSLTPHLAGGPRGDTQYF. The CDR3 DNA follows: TGTGCCAGCAGCTTAACGCCCCATCTAGCGGGGGGGCCCCGTGGAGATACGCAGTATTTT.

The V gene is TRBV6-5, the J gene TRBJ2-7; 9 positions agree with TRBD1. This CDR3 comprises 14 residues. CDR1 MNHEY and CDR2 SVGAGI come from the germline V gene. V shed 5 bases, J shed 0 bases, and the junction held 2 bases outside the gene matches. CDR3 sequence (DNA): TGTGCCAGCAGTGGGACAGGGAGCTCCTACGAGCAGTACTTC. It is translated as CASSGTGSSYEQYF.

The chain joins TRBV11-3 to TRBJ2-1; TRBD1 matches 9 bases. Germline assignment: CDR1 SGHNT and CDR2 YENEEA. This CDR3 is 15 amino acids long. After removal of 1 base from V and 2 bases from J, the junction contained 0 bases not matched to a gene. In nucleotides, the CDR3 is TGTGCCAGCAGCTTAGGGACAGGGGCCTACAATGAGCAGTTCTTC. Its protein product is CASSLGTGAYNEQFF.

The chain carries TRBV6-1 and TRBJ2-7, with TRBD2 matching over 9 bases. V dropped 6 bases and J dropped 6; count of bases not matched to a gene: 9. The CDR3 spans 14 residues. The germline CDR1 and CDR2 sequences are MNHNS and SASEGT. In nucleotides, the CDR3 is TGTGCCAGCAGGACTATTAGCGGGAGTGGCGAGCAGTACTTC. Amino acid sequence: CASRTISGSGEQYF.

The rearrangement joins TRBV27 to TRBJ2-1, with 7 bases aligning to TRBD2. CDR3 length: 15 amino acids. CDR1 is MNHEY and CDR2 is SMNVEV in the germline V gene (reference sequence). V was pared by 3 bases and J by 4 bases, with 6 bases of the junction left unmatched. The CDR3 region has the DNA TGTGCCAGCAGTTTTGCCGGGACTATGTACAATGAGCAGTTCTTC. Translating gives CASSFAGTMYNEQFF.

The J gene is TRBJ1-5, the V gene TRBV7-2; perhaps TRBD1 as D (6 bases). The ends were cut back, 3 bases at V and 5 bases at J, with 14 bases in the middle. This CDR3 spans 15 amino acids. Germline values: CDR1 SGHTA, CDR2 FQGNSA. The CDR3 DNA reads TGTGCCAGCAGCTTCGTTCGGACAGCATATCAGCCCCAGCATTTT. It encodes CASSFVRTAYQPQHF.

This clone showed up just a few times. The rearrangement joins TRBV10-3 to TRBJ2-7; D might be TRBD2 (5 bases). The germline CDR1 and CDR2 sequences are ENHRY and SYGVKD. Trimming cost V 7 bases and J 3 bases, with 13 bases left between them. The CDR3 is 13 residues long. CDR3 DNA sequence: TGTGCCATCACCGGGGAGTTCAACTACGAGCAGTACTTC. Its translation: CAITGEFNYEQYF.